This T cell receptor beta chain was profiled in a study of blood T cell repertoires in COVID-19. The J segment lost 6 bases and the V segment lost 5 bases, leaving 5 bases of the junction unmatched. Germline CDR1 reads LNHDA; CDR2 reads SQIVND (reference sequence). This CDR3 is 13 amino acids long. The method was immunoSEQ multiplex PCR; TCRdb's version includes in-frame clones alone and lacks a portion of them. Of under 95,000 clones in the sample, around 80% were seen once. The receptor comes from a man in his sixties with active or convalescent COVID-19. The material sequenced was peripheral blood. The chain is built from TRBV19 and TRBJ2-5; 8 positions match TRBD1. The CDR3 region has the DNA TGTGCCAGTAGTGTAAGGACAGGGCAGACCCAGTACTTC. Protein product: CASSVRTGQTQYF.